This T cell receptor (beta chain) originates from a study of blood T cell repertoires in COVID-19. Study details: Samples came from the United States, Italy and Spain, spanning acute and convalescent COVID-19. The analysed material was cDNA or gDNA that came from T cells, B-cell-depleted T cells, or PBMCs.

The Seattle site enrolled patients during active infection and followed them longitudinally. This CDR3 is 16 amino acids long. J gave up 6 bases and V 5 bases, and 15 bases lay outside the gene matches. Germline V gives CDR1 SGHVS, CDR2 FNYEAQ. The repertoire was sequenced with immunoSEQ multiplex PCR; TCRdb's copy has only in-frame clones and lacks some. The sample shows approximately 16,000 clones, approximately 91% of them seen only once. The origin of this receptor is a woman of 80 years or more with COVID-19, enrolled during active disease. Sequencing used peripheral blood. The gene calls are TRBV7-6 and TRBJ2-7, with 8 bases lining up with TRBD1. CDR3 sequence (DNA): TGTGCCAGCAGCCCCCTGGATCCGACAGGGGCGCTCGAGCAGTACTTC. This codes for CASSPLDPTGALEQYF.